This T cell receptor (beta chain) originates from a study of blood T cell repertoires in COVID-19. Overall study: Italy, Spain and the United States were the sources of the convalescent and acute COVID-19 samples. PBMCs, B-cell-depleted T cells, or T cells were the source of the cDNA or gDNA that made up the material.

Germline CDR1 is MNHEY and CDR2 is SMNVEV (reference sequence). Trimming removed 11 bases from V and 5 bases from J, with 16 bases in between. The CDR3 is made up of 13 amino acids. Original handling: Reference gene primer amplification gave estimated nucleated cell counts. Sequencing was performed with immunoSEQ multiplex PCR; in TCRdb, only in-frame clones are kept and a portion is missing. V, J and clone size derive from that table, while D and trimming were established from the DNA sequence. Here the sample spans about 100,000 clones, more than 65% being singletons. This sequence joins TRBV27 and TRBJ1-5; D gene ambiguous. This sequence was found in a man in his 70s with active or convalescent COVID-19. The specimen sequenced was peripheral blood. The CDR3 nucleotides are TGTGCCCCGAGGGAGGGCGGGGATCAGCCCCAGCATTTT. Residues: CAPREGGDQPQHF.